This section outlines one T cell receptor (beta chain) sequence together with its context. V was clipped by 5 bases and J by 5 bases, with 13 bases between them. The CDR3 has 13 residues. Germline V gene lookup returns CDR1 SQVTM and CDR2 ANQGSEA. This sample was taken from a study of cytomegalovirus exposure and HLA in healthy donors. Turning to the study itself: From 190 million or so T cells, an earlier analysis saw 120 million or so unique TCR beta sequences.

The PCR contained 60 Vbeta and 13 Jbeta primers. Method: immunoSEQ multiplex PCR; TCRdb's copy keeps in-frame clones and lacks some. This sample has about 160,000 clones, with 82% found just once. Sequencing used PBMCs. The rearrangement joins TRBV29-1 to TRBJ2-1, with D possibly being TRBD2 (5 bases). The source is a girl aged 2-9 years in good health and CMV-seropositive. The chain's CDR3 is CSVTRRVNNEQFF. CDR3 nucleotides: TGCAGCGTTACTAGGCGGGTCAACAATGAGCAGTTCTTC.